The clone carrying this TCR beta chain was counted at least ten times. The antigen remains undetermined. In patients aged 18 to 65, hyperthyroidism was newly diagnosed, with duration under 2 months. Diagnoses used clinical symptoms, serum thyroxine and TRAb, thyroid ultrasound and orbital computed tomography. Fresh peripheral blood, approximately 9.7 ml, was the source of the PBMCs. Regions amplified from RNA transcripts were the TCR beta CDR3 regions. The HTBI primer set was used in a first-round RT-PCR of the TCR CDR3. Each CDR3 protein is one row after TCRdb ran MiXCR on the multiplex PCR reads. The sample lists a few hundred thousand distinct CDR3 sequences, more than 20% seen once, with approximately 25% in the top ten. The data were obtained in a study of T cells in Graves' hyperthyroidism and ophthalmopathy. Study outcomes and limitations: Most clonotypes expanded in the thyroid (above 0.001) were also present in blood.

CDR1 and CDR2 from the germline V gene are MGHRA and YSYEKL. The ends were cut back, 0 bases at V and 6 bases at J, with 12 bases in the middle. The CDR3 totals 15 residues. The chain is built from TRBV4-1 and TRBJ1-5; D is uncertain. Material: blood. The source of this sequence is a man in his late teens or twenties with Graves' hyperthyroidism. The CDR3 loop is CASSQDWALAQPQHF. The CDR3 bases are TGCGCCAGCAGCCAAGATTGGGCCCTTGCTCAGCCCCAGCATTTT.